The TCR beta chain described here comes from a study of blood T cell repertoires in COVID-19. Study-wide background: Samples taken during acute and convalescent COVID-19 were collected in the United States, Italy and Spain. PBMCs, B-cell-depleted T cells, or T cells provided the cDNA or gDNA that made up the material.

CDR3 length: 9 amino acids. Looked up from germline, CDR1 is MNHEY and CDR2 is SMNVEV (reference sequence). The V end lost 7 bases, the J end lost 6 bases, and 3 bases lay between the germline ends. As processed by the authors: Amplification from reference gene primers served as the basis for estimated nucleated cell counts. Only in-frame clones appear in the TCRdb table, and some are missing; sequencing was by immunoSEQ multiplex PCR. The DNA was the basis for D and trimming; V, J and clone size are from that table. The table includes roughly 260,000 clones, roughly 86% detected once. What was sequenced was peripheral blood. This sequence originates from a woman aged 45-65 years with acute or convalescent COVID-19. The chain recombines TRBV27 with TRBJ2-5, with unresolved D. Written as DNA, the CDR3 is TGTGCCAGCACAAAGACCCAGTACTTC. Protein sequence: CASTKTQYF.